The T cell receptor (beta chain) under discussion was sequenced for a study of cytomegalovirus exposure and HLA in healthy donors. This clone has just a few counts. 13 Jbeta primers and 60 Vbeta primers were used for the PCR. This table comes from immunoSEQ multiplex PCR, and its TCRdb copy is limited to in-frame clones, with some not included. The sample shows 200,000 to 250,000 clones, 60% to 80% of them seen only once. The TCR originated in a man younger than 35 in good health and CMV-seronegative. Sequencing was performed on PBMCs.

For the CDR3, the DNA is TGTGCCAGCAGCTTAGGGTCGGCGGGCGGGCACACTGAAGCTTTCTTT. It translates to CASSLGSAGGHTEAFF. The V and J genes are TRBV7-9 and TRBJ1-1; D remains ambiguous. V was clipped by 1 base and J by 3 bases, with 15 bases between them. The CDR3 extends over 16 amino acids. Germline CDR1 reads SEHNR; CDR2 reads FQNEAQ (reference sequence).